This TCR beta chain was sequenced in a study of blood T cell repertoires in COVID-19. The CDR3 has 16 residues. J gave up 7 bases and V 9 bases, and 18 bases lay outside the gene matches. Germline-derived CDR1 and CDR2 are LNHDA and SQIVND (reference sequence). The data were produced by immunoSEQ multiplex PCR, yet TCRdb's version contains in-frame clones alone and is incomplete. This sample has about 290,000 clones; around nine tenths occur once, and the top ten carry around 1.7%. In this sample, this clone turned up once. Sequenced: PBMCs or T cells enriched from blood (not recorded which). This chain uses TRBV19 with TRBJ1-2; 9 positions match TRBD1. This TCR came from a woman aged 40-49 years who had recovered from COVID-19. The CDR3 loop is CASASPPGQGSLGYTF. Written as DNA, the CDR3 is TGTGCCAGCGCTTCGCCCCCGGGACAGGGTTCACTTGGCTACACCTTC.